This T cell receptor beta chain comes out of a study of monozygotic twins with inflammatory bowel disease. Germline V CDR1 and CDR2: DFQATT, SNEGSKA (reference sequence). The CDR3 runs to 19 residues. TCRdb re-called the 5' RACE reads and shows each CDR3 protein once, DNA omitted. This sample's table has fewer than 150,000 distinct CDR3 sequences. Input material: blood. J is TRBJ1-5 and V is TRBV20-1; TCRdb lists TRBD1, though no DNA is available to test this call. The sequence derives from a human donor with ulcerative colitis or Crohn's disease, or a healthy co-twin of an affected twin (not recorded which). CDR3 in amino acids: CSARGNLGTGMWGNQPQHF.